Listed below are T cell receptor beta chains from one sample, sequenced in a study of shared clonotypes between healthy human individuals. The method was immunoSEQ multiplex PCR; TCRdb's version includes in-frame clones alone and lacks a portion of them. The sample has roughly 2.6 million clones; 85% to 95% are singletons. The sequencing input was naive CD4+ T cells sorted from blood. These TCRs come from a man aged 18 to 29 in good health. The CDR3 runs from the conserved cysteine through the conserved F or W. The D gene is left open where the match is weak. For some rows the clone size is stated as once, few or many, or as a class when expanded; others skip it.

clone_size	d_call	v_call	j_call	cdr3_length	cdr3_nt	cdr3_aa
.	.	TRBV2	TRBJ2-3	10	TGTGCCCAAGGCAGAGATACGCAGTATTTT	CAQGRDTQYF
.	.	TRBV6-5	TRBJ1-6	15	TGTGCCAGCAGTAAACAGCCCCCGGATAATTCACCCCTCCACTTT	CASSKQPPDNSPLHF
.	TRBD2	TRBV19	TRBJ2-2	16	TGTGCCAGTAGTATGACTAGCGGGAGGGTCACCGGGGAGCTGTTTTTT	CASSMTSGRVTGELFF
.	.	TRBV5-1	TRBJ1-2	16	TGCGCCAGCAGCCTGGATTCCCTCGTAGGGGGCTATGGCTACACCTTC	CASSLDSLVGGYGYTF
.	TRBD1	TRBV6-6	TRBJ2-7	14	TGTGCCAGCAGGTTACCGGGACAGGGCTACGAGCAGTACTTC	CASRLPGQGYEQYF
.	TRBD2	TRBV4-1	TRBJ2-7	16	TGCGCCAGCAGCCAGTTAGTACTAGCGGGGCCCTACGAGCAGTACTTC	CASSQLVLAGPYEQYF
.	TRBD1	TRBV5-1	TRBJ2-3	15	TGCGCCAGCAGCGAAGGACAGGGGGAAACAGATACGCAGTATTTT	CASSEGQGETDTQYF
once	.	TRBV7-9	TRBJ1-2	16	TGTGCCAGCAGCGGAGGGATAGCCGGAGCTAACTATGGCTACACCTTC	CASSGGIAGANYGYTF
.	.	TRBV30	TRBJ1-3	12	TGTGCTGCCCAACCCTCTGGAAACACCATATATTTT	CAAQPSGNTIYF
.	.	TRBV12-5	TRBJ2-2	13	TGTGCTAGTGGTTTGGTACTGTCCGGGGAGCTGTTTTTT	CASGLVLSGELFF
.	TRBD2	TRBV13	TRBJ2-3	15	TGTGCCAGCAGCTTAAGGCTAGCGGGTGCAGATACGCAGTATTTT	CASSLRLAGADTQYF
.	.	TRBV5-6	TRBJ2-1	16	TGTGCCAGCAGCGACATAGGTCATACAGCCTACAATGAGCAGTTCTTC	CASSDIGHTAYNEQFF
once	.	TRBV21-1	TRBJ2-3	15	TGTGCCAGCAGCTCGCTGTATACCCCCGCAGATACGCAGTATTTT	CASSSLYTPADTQYF
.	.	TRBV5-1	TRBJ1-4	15	TGCGCCAGCAGCTTGGAACCAGGTACTAATGAAAAACTGTTTTTT	CASSLEPGTNEKLFF
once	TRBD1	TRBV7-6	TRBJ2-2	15	TGTGCCAGCAGCGAGGGACAGGCAGGAACCGGAGAGCTGTTTTTT	CASSEGQAGTGELFF
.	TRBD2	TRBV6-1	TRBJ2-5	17	TGTGCCATCAGTGGACGAAGTAGCGGGGGGTCCGTGGAGACCCAGTACTTC	CAISGRSSGGSVETQYF
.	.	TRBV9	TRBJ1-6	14	TGTGCCAGCACCAAGGGGCAGGGCAATTCACCCCTCCACTTT	CASTKGQGNSPLHF
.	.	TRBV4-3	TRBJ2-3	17	TGCGCCAGCAGCCAAGAAGGGGGCGGCGGGAGTACAGATACGCAGTATTTT	CASSQEGGGGSTDTQYF
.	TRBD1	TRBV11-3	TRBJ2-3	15	TGTGCCAGCAGCTTCGGACAGGGGTTTGGAGATACGCAGTATTTT	CASSFGQGFGDTQYF
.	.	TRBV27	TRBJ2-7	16	TGTGCCAGCAGGACCCGCAGAGGAGATCGCTCCTACGAGCAGTACTTC	CASRTRRGDRSYEQYF
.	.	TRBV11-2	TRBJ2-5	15	TGTGCCAGCAGCTCCTCCCTGACAAGTCAAGAGACCCAGTACTTC	CASSSSLTSQETQYF
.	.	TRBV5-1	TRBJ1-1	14	TGCGCCAGCAGACTAACAGTACTGAACACTGAAGCTTTCTTT	CASRLTVLNTEAFF
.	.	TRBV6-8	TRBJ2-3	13	TGTGCCAGCAGGAGTTCCCGCACAGATACGCAGTATTTT	CASRSSRTDTQYF
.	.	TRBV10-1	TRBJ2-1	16	TGCGCCAGCAGTGAGTCAACTATTGGATCCTACAATGAGCAGTTCTTC	CASSESTIGSYNEQFF
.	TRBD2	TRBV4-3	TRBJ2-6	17	TGCGCCAGCAGCCCGTTACGGGAGGACTCTGGGGCCAACGTCCTGACTTTC	CASSPLREDSGANVLTF
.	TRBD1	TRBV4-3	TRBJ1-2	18	TGCGCCAGCAGCCAAGCGGGGACAGGGGCGACCTTCTTCTATGGCTACACCTTC	CASSQAGTGATFFYGYTF
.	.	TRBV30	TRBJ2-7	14	TGTGCCTGGGCTAATGGGGGCAGTTCCTACGAGCAGTACTTC	CAWANGGSSYEQYF
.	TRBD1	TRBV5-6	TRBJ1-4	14	TGTGCCAGCAGTCGGAGGGACAGTGGTGAAAAACTGTTTTTT	CASSRRDSGEKLFF
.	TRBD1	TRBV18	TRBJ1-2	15	TGTGCCAGCTCACCAAAGGGGGCGCAGCCCCTGGGCTACACCTTC	CASSPKGAQPLGYTF
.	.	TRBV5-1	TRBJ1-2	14	TGCGCCAGCAGCTTGGCGGCAGAGAACTATGGCTACACCTTC	CASSLAAENYGYTF
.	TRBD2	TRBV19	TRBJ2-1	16	TGTGCCAGTAGTATTGGGACTAGCGGGACTTACAATGAGCAGTTCTTC	CASSIGTSGTYNEQFF
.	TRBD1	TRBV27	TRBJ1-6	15	TGTGCCAGGGCGCAGGTGGACAGGGATAATTCACCCCTCCACTTT	CARAQVDRDNSPLHF
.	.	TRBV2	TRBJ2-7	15	TGTGCCAGCATTTTCAAGGACTTGAGCTCCTACGAGCAGTACTTC	CASIFKDLSSYEQYF
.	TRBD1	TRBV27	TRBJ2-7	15	TGTGCCAGCAGTTCCCCGGGACAGCTCGCCTACGAGCAGTACTTC	CASSSPGQLAYEQYF
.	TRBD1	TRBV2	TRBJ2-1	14	TGTGCCAGCAGCCGGGACAGTGTGAACAATGAGCAGTTCTTC	CASSRDSVNNEQFF
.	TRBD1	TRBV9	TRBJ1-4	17	TGTGCCAGCAGCGTAGGTTATCTGGACAGGGGAAGTGAAAAACTGTTTTTT	CASSVGYLDRGSEKLFF
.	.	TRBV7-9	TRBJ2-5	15	TGTGCCAGCAGCTCAAGGGGGGTGGGCCAAGAGACCCAGTACTTC	CASSSRGVGQETQYF
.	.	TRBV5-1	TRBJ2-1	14	TGCGCCAGCAGCTTGTCGCCGCAGTACAATGAGCAGTTCTTC	CASSLSPQYNEQFF
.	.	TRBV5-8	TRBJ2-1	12	TGTGCCAGCAGCCTTTGGACTTCGACCCAGTTCTTC	CASSLWTSTQFF
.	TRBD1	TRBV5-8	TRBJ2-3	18	TGTGCCAGCATCCAAAACCTCGGGACAGGGATGTGGACAGATACGCAGTATTTT	CASIQNLGTGMWTDTQYF
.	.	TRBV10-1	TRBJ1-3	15	TGCGCCAGCAGTGAGTCCGGGATCTCTGGAAACACCATATATTTT	CASSESGISGNTIYF
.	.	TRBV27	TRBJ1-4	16	TGTGCCAGCAGTTCAAGGGGCCCAATTACTAATGAAAAACTGTTTTTT	CASSSRGPITNEKLFF
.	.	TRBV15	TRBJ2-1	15	TGTGCCACCAGCAGTCACCCAGGGGCCGTGAATGAGCAGTTCTTC	CATSSHPGAVNEQFF
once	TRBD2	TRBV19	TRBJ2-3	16	TGTGCCAGTAGTCCGGGACTAGCGGGAGACACAGATACGCAGTATTTT	CASSPGLAGDTDTQYF
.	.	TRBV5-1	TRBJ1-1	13	TGCGCCAGCAGCCTCGACAGTTACACTGAAGCTTTCTTT	CASSLDSYTEAFF
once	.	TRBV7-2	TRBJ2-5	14	TGTGCCAGCAGCTTAGCTCTGACCAGGGAGACCCAGTACTTC	CASSLALTRETQYF
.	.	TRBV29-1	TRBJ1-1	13	TGCAGCGTTTCCTACTTGGGCAACACTGAAGCTTTCTTT	CSVSYLGNTEAFF
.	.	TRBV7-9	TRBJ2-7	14	TGTGCCAGCAGCTTAGAATCAGGACCGTACGAGCAGTACTTC	CASSLESGPYEQYF
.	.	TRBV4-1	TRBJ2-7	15	TGCGCCAGCAGTCAGAGGCAGGGGTCCTCCTACGAGCAGTACTTC	CASSQRQGSSYEQYF
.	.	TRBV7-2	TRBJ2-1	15	TGTGCCAGCAGCCCAGTAGCGTCGACCTACAATGAGCAGTTCTTC	CASSPVASTYNEQFF
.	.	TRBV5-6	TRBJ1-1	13	TGTGCCAGCAGCTTGTGGGGGGGCACTGAAGCTTTCTTT	CASSLWGGTEAFF
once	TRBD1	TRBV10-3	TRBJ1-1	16	TGTGCCATCAGTGAGGTGAAGGGGGCGATGAACACTGAAGCTTTCTTT	CAISEVKGAMNTEAFF
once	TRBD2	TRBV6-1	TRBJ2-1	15	TGTGCCAGCAGTGAGCGGGGGAGCTCCTACAATGAGCAGTTCTTC	CASSERGSSYNEQFF
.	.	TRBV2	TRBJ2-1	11	TGTGCCAGCAGGTACGTCAATGAGCAGTTCTTC	CASRYVNEQFF
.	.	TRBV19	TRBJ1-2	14	TGTGCCAGTAGTATAGAGGCAGATAACTATGGCTACACCTTC	CASSIEADNYGYTF